The text below deals with one T cell receptor beta chain. Its recognized antigen is unknown. No quality values exist for individual bases; no much larger clone is one base distant. This sample stems from a study of yellow fever vaccine responses in identical twins (dated by TCRdb to the late 2010s). A note on the overall study: In identical twins, the study followed T cell clones that responded to the vaccine with precision. Study-wide conclusions, independent of this receptor: According to the authors, the vaccine-induced T cell response in identical twins seemed to be partly convergent and partly specific to each individual.

According to the germline V gene, CDR1 reads LGHNA and CDR2 reads YNFKEQ. The junction shows trimming of 6 bases on V and 5 bases on J, plus 11 bases between the germline ends. Spanning cysteine to phenylalanine, the CDR3 consists of 13 amino acids. The read is trimmed to its CDR3 DNA, 39 bases read in frame from base 1. Library construction relied on RT-PCR. Instrument on record: Illumina HiSeq 2500. TCRdb trimmed public reads at Q25 via fastp, called clones via MiXCR and kept in-frame beta chains. Each record represents a unique CDR3 protein, reported with the most common genes and DNA among its rows. The sample table contains 2,500 to 3,000 distinct CDR3 sequences; only one count was recorded for about nine tenths of them. The biggest ten clones account for over 1.5% of the sample.

Sequenced here: T cells from blood (PBMCs), unsorted or a sorted subset (not recorded which), sampled before or after yellow fever vaccination (not recorded which). The sequence came from a female donor who received the yellow fever vaccine. The chain was built from TRBV4-2 and TRBJ1-5, with the D gene too uncertain to name. The nucleotide sequence reads as follows: TGTGCCAGCAGTCTCATTTGGGATCAGCCCCAGCATTTT. Translated, this gives CASSLIWDQPQHF.